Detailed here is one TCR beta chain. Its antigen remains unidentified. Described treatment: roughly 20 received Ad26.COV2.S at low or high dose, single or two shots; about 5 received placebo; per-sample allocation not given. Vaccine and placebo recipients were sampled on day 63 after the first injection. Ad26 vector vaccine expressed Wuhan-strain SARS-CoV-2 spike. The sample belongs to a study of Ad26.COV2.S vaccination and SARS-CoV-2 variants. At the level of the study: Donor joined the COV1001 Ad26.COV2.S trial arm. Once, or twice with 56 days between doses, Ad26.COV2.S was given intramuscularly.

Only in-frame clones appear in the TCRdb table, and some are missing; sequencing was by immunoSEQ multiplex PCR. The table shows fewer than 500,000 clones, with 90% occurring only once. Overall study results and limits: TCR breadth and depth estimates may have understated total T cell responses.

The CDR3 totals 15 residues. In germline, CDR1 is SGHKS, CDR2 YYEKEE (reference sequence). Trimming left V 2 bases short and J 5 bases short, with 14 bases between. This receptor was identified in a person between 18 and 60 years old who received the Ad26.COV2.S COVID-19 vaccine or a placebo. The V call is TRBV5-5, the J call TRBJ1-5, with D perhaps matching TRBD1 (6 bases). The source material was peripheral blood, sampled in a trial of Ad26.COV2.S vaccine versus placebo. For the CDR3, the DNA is TGTGCCAGCAGCTTACTCGGGGACACATATCAGCCCCAGCATTTT. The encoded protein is CASSLLGDTYQPQHF.